The present T cell receptor beta chain was sequenced within a study of molecular identifiers for immune sequencing clone quantification. Points from the study as a whole: It was shown that clones above 20 RNA copies held over 99% of effector molecules, but under 1% in naive cells.

Comment on this clonotype: Its antigen is not identified. This clone may be a read error of a much larger clone one base away.

One entry per CDR3 protein, called by TCRdb with MiXCR from the PCR reads. The sample yields about 12,000 distinct CDR3 sequences, about 15% seen once. Germline values: CDR1 KGHDR, CDR2 SFDVKD. V trimming: 9 bases; J trimming: 7 bases; junction bases outside the gene matches: 13. The CDR3 loop spans 16 amino acids. This chain connects TRBV24-1 to TRBJ2-1, with 11 bases aligning to TRBD2. Sequenced material: naive CD8+ T cells from blood, with Jurkat cell RNA spiked in. This sample's subset: FACS-sorted CD8+CD4-CCR7+CD45RA+ naive T cells. The sequence came from a human donor in good health. Some libraries in this study had Jurkat cell RNA spiked in. CDR3 loop: CATGRPTSGNANEQFF. CDR3 nucleotide sequence: TGTGCCACCGGAAGGCCGACTAGCGGGAACGCAAATGAGCAGTTCTTC.